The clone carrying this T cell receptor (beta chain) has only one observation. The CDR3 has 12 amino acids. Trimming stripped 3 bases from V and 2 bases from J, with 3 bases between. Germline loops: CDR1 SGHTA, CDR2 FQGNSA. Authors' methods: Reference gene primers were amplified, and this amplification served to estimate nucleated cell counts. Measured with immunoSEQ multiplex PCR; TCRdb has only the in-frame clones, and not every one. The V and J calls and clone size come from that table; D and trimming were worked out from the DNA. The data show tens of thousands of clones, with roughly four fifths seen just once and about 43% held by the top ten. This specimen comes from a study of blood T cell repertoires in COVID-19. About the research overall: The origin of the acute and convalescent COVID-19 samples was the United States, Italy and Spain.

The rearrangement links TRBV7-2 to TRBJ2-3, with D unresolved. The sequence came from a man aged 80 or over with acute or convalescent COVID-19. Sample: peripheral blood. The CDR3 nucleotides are TGTGCCAGCAGCTTTTACACAGATACGCAGTATTTT. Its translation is CASSFYTDTQYF.